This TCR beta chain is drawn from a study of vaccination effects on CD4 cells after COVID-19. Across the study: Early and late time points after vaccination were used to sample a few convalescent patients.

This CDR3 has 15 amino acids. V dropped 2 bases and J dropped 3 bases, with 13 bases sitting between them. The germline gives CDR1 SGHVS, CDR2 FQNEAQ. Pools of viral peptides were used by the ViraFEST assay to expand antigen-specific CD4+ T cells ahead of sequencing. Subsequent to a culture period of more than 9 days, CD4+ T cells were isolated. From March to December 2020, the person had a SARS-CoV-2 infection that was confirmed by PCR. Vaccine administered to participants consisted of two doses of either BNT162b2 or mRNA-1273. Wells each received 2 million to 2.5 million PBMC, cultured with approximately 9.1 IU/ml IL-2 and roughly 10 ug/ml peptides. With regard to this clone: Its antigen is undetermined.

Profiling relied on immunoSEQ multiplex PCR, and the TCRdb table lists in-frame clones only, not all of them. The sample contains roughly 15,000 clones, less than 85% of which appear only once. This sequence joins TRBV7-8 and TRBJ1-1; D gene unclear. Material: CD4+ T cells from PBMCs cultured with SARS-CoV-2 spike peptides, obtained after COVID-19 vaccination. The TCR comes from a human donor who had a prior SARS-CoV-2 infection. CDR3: CASSLLSTADTEAFF. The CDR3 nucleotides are TGTGCCAGCAGCTTATTAAGTACGGCGGACACTGAAGCTTTCTTT.